One sample yielded the 6 T cell receptor beta chains listed below, sequenced in a study of T cell repertoires in cytomegalovirus infection. MiXCR, applied by TCRdb to the reads, yields one record per CDR3 protein. In the table there are more than 85,000 distinct CDR3 sequences, more than 15% of which are singletons. The sequenced material came from PBMCs. The receptors here all came from a human donor in good health (CMV status not recorded). Some clones in this sample may be carry-over from other donors' samples.

As concerns this clonotype: Since a much larger clone is just one base distant, this may be a read error. Lacking the conserved final phenylalanine or tryptophan, this CDR3 likely reflects a read error. The chain recombines TRBV7-2 with TRBJ2-5; TRBD1 or TRBD2 may be the D gene (7 bases each). CDR1 is SGHTA, CDR2 FQGNSA, per germline. The V end lost 11 bases, the J end lost 8 bases, and 21 bases lay between the germline ends. The CDR3 runs 13 residues. CDR3 sequence (DNA): TGTGCCGCGGGGGACAGCCTCAGGGTCACCCAGTACTTG. Translated: CAAGDSLRVTQYL.

The rearrangement links TRBV12-3 or TRBV12-4 to TRBJ1-2, with 10 bases aligning to TRBD1. V dropped 8 bases and J dropped 7; count of bases not matched to a gene: 10. The CDR3 totals 14 residues. CDR3 DNA sequence: TGTGCCAGCCAACTGGGACAGGGGTTACGTGGCTACACCTTC. Translation gives CASQLGQGLRGYTF.

Many counts were recorded for this clonotype. The chain joins TRBV7-2 to TRBJ2-7; 7 nucleotides line up with TRBD1. This CDR3 has 14 amino acids. Per germline, CDR1 SGHTA and CDR2 FQGNSA. With 0 bases clipped from V and 7 bases from J, the junction kept 6 bases outside the gene matches. The CDR3 nucleotides read TGTGCCAGCAGCTTAGCAAGGGGGCTTGGGGAGCAGTACTTC. It encodes CASSLARGLGEQYF.

This chain uses TRBV30 with TRBJ1-4; D unclear. The CDR3 loop spans 12 amino acids. V was clipped by 0 bases and J by 7 bases, with 6 bases between them. In germline, CDR1 is GTSNPN, CDR2 SVGIG (reference sequence). The CDR3 DNA sequence: TGTGCCTGGAGTGTACGAAGTGAAAAACTGTTTTTT. It yields the protein CAWSVRSEKLFF.

The chain uses TRBV30 and TRBJ2-1; D may be TRBD2 (6 bases). Germline CDR1 and CDR2: GTSNPN and SVGIG (reference sequence). The CDR3 extends over 11 amino acids. The germline V and J ends were trimmed by 0 bases and 12 bases, with 9 bases remaining between them. The CDR3 DNA reads as TGTGCCTGGAGTGTACTGGAGGGGCAGTTCTTC. Protein sequence: CAWSVLEGQFF.

The sample holds many counts of this clonotype. This chain connects TRBV12-5 to TRBJ1-5, with no clear D. Trimming stripped 0 bases from V and 0 bases from J, with 0 bases between. There are 13 residues in the CDR3. Germline V gene sequence: CDR1 LGHNT, CDR2 FRNRAP. The CDR3: CASGLVSNQPQHF. CDR3 sequence (DNA): TGTGCTAGTGGTTTGGTTAGCAATCAGCCCCAGCATTTT.